A single sample gave rise to the 11 T cell receptor beta chains below, sequenced in a study of response to subunit inactivated influenza vaccine. TCRdb independently ran MiXCR on the RT-PCR reads; one entry per CDR3 protein. The table includes fewer than 600,000 distinct CDR3 sequences, about 7.2% detected once. The sample in question was PBMCs from blood, obtained about 23 months after vaccination. The receptors originated from a man aged 50-75 years who received an inactivated influenza vaccine.

J is TRBJ1-5 and V is TRBV7-2; 7 bases map to TRBD1. The CDR3 extends over 17 amino acids. After removal of 1 base from V and 0 bases from J, the junction contained 6 bases not matched to a gene. CDR1 is SGHTA, CDR2 FQGNSA, per germline. The CDR3 DNA reads TGTGCCAGCAGCTTAGGCAGGGGGAGACTTAGCAATCAGCCCCAGCATTTT. Encoded protein: CASSLGRGRLSNQPQHF.

The chain is built from TRBV6-2 or TRBV6-3 and TRBJ2-7, with 9 bases lining up with TRBD2. Germline lookup yields CDR1 MNHEY and CDR2 SVGEGT. The CDR3 runs to 14 residues. V shed 6 bases and J 0 bases; nucleotides not matched to a gene: 3. For the CDR3, the DNA is TGTGCCAGCAGAGCGGGAGGTTTCTCCTACGAGCAGTACTTC. Encoded protein: CASRAGGFSYEQYF.

The CDR3 sequence is CASSIGQGGYEQYF. The CDR3 DNA reads as TGTGCCAGCAGCATCGGACAGGGTGGATACGAGCAGTACTTC. The chain recombines TRBV9 with TRBJ2-7; TRBD1 matches at 8 bases. V shed 4 bases and J 4 bases; nucleotides not matched to a gene: 7. CDR1 is SGDLS and CDR2 is YYNGEE in the germline V gene. The CDR3 runs to 14 residues. The full variable domain, in which reference TRBV9 and TRBJ2-7 provide the parts outside the CDR3, is DSGVTQTPKHLITATGQRVTLRCSPRSGDLSVYWYQQSLDQGLQFLIQYYNGEERAKGNILERFSAQQFPDLHSELNLSSLELGDSALYFCASSIGQGGYEQYFGPGTRLTVT.

A few counts support this clonotype. This chain links TRBV7-9 with TRBJ1-1; D unclear. Germline values: CDR1 SEHNR, CDR2 FQNEAQ (reference sequence). CDR3 length: 12 amino acids. The V and J ends lost 8 bases and 6 bases respectively, with 13 bases between them. CDR3 amino acids: CASASGEAEAFF. As DNA, the CDR3 is TGTGCCAGCGCCAGCGGGGAAGCTGAAGCTTTCTTT.

This clonotype was seen at least ten times. V gene TRBV7-9 combines with J gene TRBJ2-2; 8 bases are a match to TRBD1. Per germline, CDR1 SEHNR and CDR2 FQNEAQ (reference sequence). V gave up 3 bases and J gave up 0 bases; unmatched junction bases: 3. The CDR3 runs to 16 residues. CDR3 nucleotide sequence: TGTGCCAGCAGCTTCCAGACAGGGGCGAACACCGGGGAGCTGTTTTTT. It translates to CASSFQTGANTGELFF. Based on the CDR3 plus reference TRBV7-9 and TRBJ2-2, the full variable domain is DTGVSQNPRHKITKRGQNVTFRCDPISEHNRLYWYRQTLGQGPEFLTYFQNEAQLEKSRLLSDRFSAERPKGSFSTLEIQRTEQGDSAMYLCASSFQTGANTGELFFGEGSRLTVL.

The chain employs TRBV20-1 and TRBJ1-6; possibly TRBD1 for D (5 bases). Per germline, CDR1 DFQATT and CDR2 SNEGSKA (reference sequence). This CDR3 has 14 residues. V was clipped by 0 bases and J by 4 bases, with 7 bases between them. CDR3 bases: TGCAGTGCTAGAGAAAGGGGTTATAATTCACCCCTCCACTTT. It is translated as CSARERGYNSPLHF.

This clonotype was picked up many times. This rearrangement joins TRBV24-1 to TRBJ1-2; D gene ambiguous. This CDR3 has 14 amino acids. Germline V gives CDR1 KGHDR, CDR2 SFDVKD. Deletions cut 4 bases from V and 0 bases from J, with 8 bases between. This CDR3 is CATSEAAANYGYTF. CDR3 nucleotide sequence: TGTGCCACCAGTGAGGCAGCCGCTAACTATGGCTACACCTTC.

With regard to this clonotype: At one end, the junction sequence differs from germline, possibly due to a read error. V gene TRBV10-3 combines with J gene TRBJ1-5; D unclear. The CDR3 sequence is 13 residues long. Germline lookup yields CDR1 ENHRY and CDR2 SYGVKD. In nucleotides, the CDR3 is TGTGCCATCGGTGATTATAGCAATCAGCCCCAGCATTTT. Protein product: CAIGDYSNQPQHF.

This clonotype showed up many times. The chain recombines TRBV28 with TRBJ2-7, with D perhaps matching TRBD1 (7 bases). The V and J ends lost 3 bases and 5 bases respectively, with 17 bases between them. The CDR3 covers 15 residues. From germline, CDR1 is MDHEN and CDR2 SYDVKM. The CDR3 loop reads CASSFGRQGGHEQYF. As DNA, the CDR3 is TGTGCCAGCAGTTTCGGTCGACAGGGAGGCCACGAGCAGTACTTC.

V gene TRBV7-9 combines with J gene TRBJ1-3, with D hard to call. Trimming removed 11 bases from V and 3 bases from J, with 20 bases in between. CDR3 size: 15 residues. CDR1 is SEHNR and CDR2 is FQNEAQ in the germline V gene (reference sequence). CDR3 nucleotide sequence: TGTGCCGCGCGCTCTGATCTCCACGGTGGAAACACCATATATTTT. Its protein product is CAARSDLHGGNTIYF.

The V call is TRBV4-3, the J call TRBJ2-6; D uncertain. Germline V gene lookup returns CDR1 LGHNA and CDR2 YSLEER. CDR3 length equals 18 residues. V shed 0 bases and J shed 0 bases, with 12 bases lying between them. The CDR3, as DNA: TGCGCCAGCAGCCAAGAGGGCCTTTATTTCTCTGGGGCCAACGTCCTGACTTTC. Encoded protein: CASSQEGLYFSGANVLTF.